Listed here is a single T cell receptor (beta chain). Its antigen remains unknown. TCRdb redid the calling of the 5' RACE reads with MiXCR, one entry per CDR3 protein. The data show about 560,000 distinct CDR3 sequences, approximately 21% seen once. The data originate from a study of T-cell memory formation after mild COVID-19. In the study overall: Largely donor-specific TCR clusters were found. General study findings and limits: The pre-infection memory compartment contained some responding clones, suggesting cross-reactive memory joined.

Germline CDR1 KGHSH, CDR2 LQKENI. V lost 0 bases to trimming and J lost 4 bases, with 16 bases between them. This CDR3 spans 17 amino acids. V gene TRBV18 combines with J gene TRBJ2-1; TRBD2 might be the D (6 bases). Sequencing used PBMCs or a T cell subset sorted from them (not recorded which). This receptor was taken from an adult woman who had mild COVID-19 (a few samples of this study predate the infection). Cell type and time point are not known. The CDR3 region has the DNA TGTGCCAGCTCACCACCGGTTTGGAGGGATCAGTACAATGAGCAGTTCTTC. The encoded protein is CASSPPVWRDQYNEQFF.